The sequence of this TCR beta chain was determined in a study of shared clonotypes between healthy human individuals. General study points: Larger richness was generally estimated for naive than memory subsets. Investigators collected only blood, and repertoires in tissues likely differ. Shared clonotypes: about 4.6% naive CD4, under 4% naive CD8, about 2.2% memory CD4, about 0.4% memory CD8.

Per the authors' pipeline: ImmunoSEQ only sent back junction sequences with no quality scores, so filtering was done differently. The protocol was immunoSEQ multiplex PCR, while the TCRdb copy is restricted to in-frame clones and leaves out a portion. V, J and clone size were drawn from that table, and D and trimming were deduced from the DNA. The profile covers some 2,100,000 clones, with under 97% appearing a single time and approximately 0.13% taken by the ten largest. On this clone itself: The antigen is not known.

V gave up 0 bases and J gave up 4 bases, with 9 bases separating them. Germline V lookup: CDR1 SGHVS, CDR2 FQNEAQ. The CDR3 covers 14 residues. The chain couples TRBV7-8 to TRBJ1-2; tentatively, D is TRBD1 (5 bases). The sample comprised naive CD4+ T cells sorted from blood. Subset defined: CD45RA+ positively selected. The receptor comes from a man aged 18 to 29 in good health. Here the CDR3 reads CASSLAPQGYGYTF. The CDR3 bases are TGTGCCAGCAGCTTAGCGCCCCAGGGCTATGGCTACACCTTC.